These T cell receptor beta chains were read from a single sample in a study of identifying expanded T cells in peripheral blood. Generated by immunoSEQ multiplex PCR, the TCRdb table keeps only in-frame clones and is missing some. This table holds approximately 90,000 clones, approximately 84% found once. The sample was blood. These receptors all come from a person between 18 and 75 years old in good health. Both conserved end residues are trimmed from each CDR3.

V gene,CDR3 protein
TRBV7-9,ASSKTGLGGANVLT
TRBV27,ASRTIRMNTEAF
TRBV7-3,ASSFLGQGIKGTGELF
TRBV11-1,ASSFPRGQGSGANVLT
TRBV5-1,ASNPWEREHSYEQY
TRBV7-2,ASSFATSSYNEQF
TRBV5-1,ASSLEGTDTQY
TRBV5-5,ASTGSTTDTQY
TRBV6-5,ASSSGTSSYNEQF
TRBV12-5,ASGTGLTLH
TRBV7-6,ASSHRGSNEKLF
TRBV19,ASSSGTALKETQY
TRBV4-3,ASSQVRRRGSYNEQF
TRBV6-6,ASNQPGQGANEQF
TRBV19,ASSITGGIDKTQY
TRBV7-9,ASSLGGDLYEQY
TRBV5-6,ASSPDRGYSYT
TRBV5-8,ASSLVVGWTGGNEQF
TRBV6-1,ASSAGLYGYT
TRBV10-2,ASSESAGLAGGLETQY
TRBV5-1,ASSLGLAGPGEQF
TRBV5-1,ASRRDGTAETQY
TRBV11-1,ASSPGQGLEKLF
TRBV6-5,ASSSDREGNEQY
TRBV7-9,ASASQQGLEAEAF
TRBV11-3,ASEGSSSYEQY
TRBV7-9,ASRAGEGLQETQY
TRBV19,ASSRTGGGEAF
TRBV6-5,ASRLGRRYEQY
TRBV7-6,ASSLWGTGTEAF
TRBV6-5,ASSLAGGHLETQY
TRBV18,ASSPPGSATNEKLF
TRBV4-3,ASTGQGRAEAF
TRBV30,AWSLDSGIAEKLF
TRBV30,AWSSPYNEQF
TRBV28,ASIPGGLEETQY
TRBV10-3,ATGQVQETQY
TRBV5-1,ASSTYGGRGTEAF
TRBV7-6,ASSLAYTGELF
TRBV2,ASSESGNYEQY
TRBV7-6,ASSSLGGIYGYT
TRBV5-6,ASSLLTGAGGSPLH
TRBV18,ASSPGQLLSGNTIY
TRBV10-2,ASSGGPTPSSLPGYT
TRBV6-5,ASSLNNHYEQY
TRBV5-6,ASSRDRDGWGVDTEAF
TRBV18,ASSPSEGGYEQY
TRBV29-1,SVEPGLLMSYT
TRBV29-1,SGDRAVPENTEAF
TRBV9,ASSARLHVSGANVLT
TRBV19,ASSWRESYGYT
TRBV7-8,ASSLATFLNRERREKLF
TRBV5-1,ASSLSAIYGYT
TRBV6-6,ASSTGQGLSEQF
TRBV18,ASSPVRGGGADTQY
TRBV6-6,ASSLRQMGSPLH
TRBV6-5,ASTGRESHEQY
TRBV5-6,ASSWGGRINEKLF
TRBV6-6,ASRGHSGEKRETQY
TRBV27,ASSPGTGGGYSNQPQH